These 24 T cell receptor beta chains share one sample of origin, sequenced in a study of blood T cells in healthy people across ages. A sample-barcoded 5' primer and a J-beta primer mix were used in a second PCR of roughly 6 to 11 cycles. TCRdb reanalysed the 5' RACE reads using MiXCR and keeps one entry per CDR3 protein. This sample has 750,000 to 950,000 distinct CDR3 sequences; about 29% occur once, and the top ten carry 9.5% to 13%. These data also featured in a second study, about T cells of mothers and their children.

Sequences were obtained from blood. Source of these receptors: a woman in her thirties or forties in good health.

This clonotype was seen at least ten times. V gene TRBV20-1 combines with J gene TRBJ2-3; D might be TRBD2 (7 bases). CDR3 length: 15 residues. Looked up from germline, CDR1 is DFQATT and CDR2 is SNEGSKA (reference sequence). V lost 5 bases to trimming and J lost 2 bases, with 17 bases between them. The CDR3 DNA follows: TGCAGTGCTCCGCGAGGGGGGGCTTACACAGATACGCAGTATTTT. It is translated as CSAPRGGAYTDTQYF.

This clonotype has at least ten counts. As DNA, the CDR3 is TGTGCCAGCAGTGAAGCGGGGGGTGGTGAGACCCAGTACTTC. Translation gives CASSEAGGGETQYF. V is TRBV28 and J is TRBJ2-5, with 9 bases fitting TRBD2. The V gene's germline CDR1 is MDHEN and CDR2 SYDVKM. This CDR3 has 14 residues. After removal of 5 bases from V and 5 bases from J, the junction contained 6 bases not matched to a gene.

This clonotype was observed a handful of times. The chain combines TRBV30 with TRBJ1-2; 10 bases line up with TRBD1. Per germline, CDR1 GTSNPN and CDR2 SVGIG (reference sequence). V shed 5 bases and J 10 bases; nucleotides not matched to a gene: 7. The CDR3 has 12 residues. This CDR3 reads CAWGQGVGDYTF. CDR3 in DNA: TGTGCCTGGGGACAGGGGGTCGGCGACTACACCTTC. The variable domain in full, completed from reference TRBV30 and TRBJ1-2, reads SQTIHQWPATLVQPVGSPLSLECTVEGTSNPNLYWYRQAAGRGLQLLFYSVGIGQISSEVPQNLSASRPQDRQFILSSKKLLLSDSGFYLCAWGQGVGDYTFGSGTRLTVV.

This chain joins TRBV29-1 and TRBJ2-3, with D possibly being TRBD1 (5 bases). V lost 4 bases and J lost 3, with 14 bases in between. Germline V CDR1 and CDR2: SQVTM, ANQGSEA. The CDR3 covers 14 residues. The CDR3: CSVGVVGATDTQYF. As DNA, the CDR3 is TGCAGCGTTGGGGTGGTAGGGGCGACAGATACGCAGTATTTT.

This clonotype was detected a few times. V usage is TRBV5-1 and J usage is TRBJ1-1, with TRBD1 matching 7 bases. This CDR3 has 13 amino acids. Germline V gene sequence: CDR1 SGHRS, CDR2 YFSETQ. V was pared by 0 bases and J by 10 bases, with 6 bases of the junction left unmatched. The CDR3 sequence: CASSLAEQGIAFF. The CDR3 nucleotides read TGCGCCAGCAGCTTGGCCGAACAGGGGATAGCTTTCTTT.

At least ten counts were recorded for this clonotype. This may be a read error, as it is one base from a much larger clone. V usage is TRBV4-2 and J usage is TRBJ2-5; possibly TRBD2 for D (6 bases). Germline CDR1 reads LGHNA; CDR2 reads YNFKEQ. Deletions cut 0 bases from V and 9 bases from J, with 14 bases between. This CDR3 contains 14 residues. The CDR3 bases are TGTGCCAGCAGCCAAGATAGGGTAGGGGAGGCCCAGTACTTC. Amino acids: CASSQDRVGEAQYF.

This rearrangement joins TRBV6-6 to TRBJ2-2; TRBD1 matches at 9 bases. The germline CDR1 and CDR2 sequences are MNHNY and SVGAGI (reference sequence). The CDR3 length is 16 residues. J was trimmed by 5 bases and V by 5 bases; bases with no gene match: 9. The CDR3 here is CASSRGGQGRTGELFF. The DNA for the CDR3 is TGTGCCAGCAGTCGAGGGGGACAGGGCCGGACCGGGGAGCTGTTTTTT.

This clonotype was seen many times. The CDR3 sequence: CSANLQGLSEQYF. CDR3 DNA sequence: TGCAGCGCTAACTTACAGGGTTTAAGCGAGCAGTACTTC. V gene TRBV29-1 combines with J gene TRBJ2-7; tentatively, D is TRBD1 (6 bases). Trimming removed 7 bases from V and 6 bases from J, with 19 bases in between. Germline V gives CDR1 SQVTM, CDR2 ANQGSEA. This CDR3 comprises 13 residues.

This clonotype was seen more than once but under ten times. One end of the junction is discordant with germline, which a read error may explain. The chain couples TRBV11-1 to TRBJ2-1; D is perhaps TRBD1 or TRBD2 (6 bases each). The CDR3 is made up of 13 amino acids. Per germline, CDR1 SGHAT and CDR2 FQDESV (reference sequence). Here the CDR3 reads CVSSSYSGAEQFF. The CDR3 DNA reads TGTGTCAGCAGCTCCTACTCGGGGGCTGAGCAGTTCTTC.

This clonotype was observed a few times. The V and J genes are TRBV27 and TRBJ2-5; TRBD1 agrees at 9 bases. This CDR3 has 18 residues. Germline V lookup: CDR1 MNHEY, CDR2 SMNVEV (reference sequence). After removal of 4 bases from V and 4 bases from J, the junction contained 16 bases not matched to a gene. The CDR3 spells CASSYGYGAATGGETQYF. CDR3 bases: TGTGCCAGCAGTTACGGGTATGGAGCGGCGACAGGGGGAGAGACCCAGTACTTC.

This clonotype has a single count. The junction departs from the called germline gene at one end, perhaps through a read error. The genes are TRBV5-5 and TRBJ2-1, with D perhaps TRBD1 (6 bases). The CDR3 contains 13 residues. From germline, CDR1 is SGHKS and CDR2 YYEKEE (reference sequence). CDR3 nucleotides: TGCGCCAGCAGATTGGACAGTTACAATGAGCAGTTCTTC. Encoded protein: CASRLDSYNEQFF.

J is TRBJ2-2 and V is TRBV11-2; D not certain. Germline assignment: CDR1 SGHAT and CDR2 FQNNGV. CDR3 size: 13 residues. The ends were cut back, 5 bases at V and 5 bases at J, with 9 bases in the middle. The CDR3 nucleotides are TGTGCCAGCAGCACCCAAGGGACCGGGGAGCTGTTTTTT. Translated, it gives CASSTQGTGELFF.

CDR3 DNA sequence: TGTGCCAGCAGTCTACGGACCGATACAGGGGCAGGCTACACCTTC. Translating it yields CASSLRTDTGAGYTF. This chain links TRBV27 with TRBJ1-2; the match to TRBD1 covers 7 bases. The CDR3 extends over 15 amino acids. Germline V CDR1 and CDR2: MNHEY, SMNVEV (reference sequence). V shed 5 bases and J 8 bases; nucleotides not matched to a gene: 14.

This clonotype was seen more than once but under ten times. The chain is built from TRBV4-1 and TRBJ2-7; no firm D call. V was cut by 4 bases and J by 0 bases, with 19 bases left in between. CDR3 length: 17 residues. CDR1 and CDR2 (germline): MGHRA, YSYEKL. CDR3: CASSLLPGPGSSYEQYF. The CDR3, as DNA: TGCGCCAGCAGCCTCTTACCTGGGCCTGGAAGCTCCTACGAGCAGTACTTC.

This clonotype was seen a handful of times. This sequence joins TRBV2 and TRBJ1-5, with 8 bases identical to TRBD1. The CDR3 loop spans 14 amino acids. The V gene end was trimmed by 6 bases and the J gene end by 6 bases; junction bases not matched to a gene: 7. The V gene's germline CDR1 is SNHLY and CDR2 FYNNEI. The CDR3 bases are TGTGCCAGCAGGGACAGGGAGGGCGGTCAGCCCCAGCATTTT. It is translated as CASRDREGGQPQHF.

There are many counts of this clonotype. The chain uses TRBV7-2 and TRBJ2-7, with 11 bases fitting TRBD1. This CDR3 contains 15 residues. Germline loops: CDR1 SGHTA, CDR2 FQGNSA. V gave up 6 bases and J gave up 3 bases; unmatched junction bases: 7. This CDR3 reads CASSPDGTGGYEQYF. Written as DNA, the CDR3 is TGTGCCAGCAGTCCGGACGGGACAGGGGGCTACGAGCAGTACTTC.

This clonotype was seen more than once but under ten times. The chain is built from TRBV20-1 and TRBJ2-1, with 7 bases aligning to TRBD2. CDR3 size: 14 residues. V shed 4 bases and J 6 bases; nucleotides not matched to a gene: 9. Germline CDR1 reads DFQATT; CDR2 reads SNEGSKA (reference sequence). CDR3 DNA sequence: TGCAGTGCTAACACGGGGGGAGCTGTCAATGAGCAGTTCTTC. It encodes CSANTGGAVNEQFF.

This clonotype showed up just a few times. The rearrangement uses TRBV5-1 and TRBJ2-1; maybe TRBD2 (5 bases). Germline V gives CDR1 SGHRS, CDR2 YFSETQ. Trimming removed 0 bases at V and 9 bases at J, with 13 bases between. The CDR3 loop spans 14 amino acids. In nucleotides, the CDR3 is TGCGCCAGCAGCTTGGCCGCGGGTATCGGTGAGCAGTTCTTC. It is translated as CASSLAAGIGEQFF.

This rearrangement joins TRBV13 to TRBJ1-2, with TRBD1 matching 8 bases. Germline CDR1 reads PRHDT; CDR2 reads FYEKMQ (reference sequence). The junction had 12 bases not matched to a gene; V was cut back by 6 bases and J by 6 bases. The CDR3 has 15 amino acids. DNA for the CDR3: TGTGCCAGCAGACGATTCGGACAGGGCTCGGATGGCTACACCTTC. This sequence encodes CASRRFGQGSDGYTF.

There are many counts of this clonotype. The chain carries TRBV7-3 and TRBJ2-7; possible D gene TRBD2, 5 bases. Germline lookup yields CDR1 SGHTA and CDR2 FQGTGA. V lost 2 bases to trimming and J lost 6 bases, with 11 bases between them. There are 13 residues in the CDR3. The CDR3 region has the DNA TGTGCCAGCAGCTTAGATTGGGCGGGCGAGCAGTACTTC. This translates into CASSLDWAGEQYF.

The rearrangement links TRBV5-6 to TRBJ2-1; D ambiguous. The germline gives CDR1 SGHDT, CDR2 YYEEEE. Trimming stripped 5 bases from V and 13 bases from J, with 19 bases between. The CDR3 extends over 13 amino acids. This chain's CDR3 is CASRVAAKETQFF. Here the CDR3 DNA reads TGTGCCAGCAGGGTGGCAGCGAAAGAGACCCAGTTCTTC. Full variable domain (missing parts from reference TRBV5-6 and TRBJ2-1): DAGVTQSPTHLIKTRGQQVTLRCSPKSGHDTVSWYQQALGQGPQFIFQYYEEEERQRGNFPDRFSGHQFPNYSSELNVNALLLGDSALYLCASRVAAKETQFFGPGTRLTVL.

This clonotype was counted only a few times. The genes are TRBV7-6 and TRBJ2-3, with D possibly TRBD2 on 6 matching bases. Germline lookup yields CDR1 SGHVS and CDR2 FNYEAQ. Trimming took 0 bases from V and 3 from J, leaving 13 bases between them. CDR3 size: 16 residues. CDR3 sequence (DNA): TGTGCCAGCAGCTTAGCCCCCCCAGGAGGGACAGATACGCAGTATTTT. Protein: CASSLAPPGGTDTQYF.

This clonotype was seen once. The J gene is TRBJ1-5, the V gene TRBV20-1, with D perhaps matching TRBD1 (5 bases). Trimming left V 0 bases short and J 7 bases short, with 10 bases between. Germline V gives CDR1 DFQATT, CDR2 SNEGSKA (reference sequence). The CDR3 loop spans 13 amino acids. The CDR3 protein is CSARDPGTQPQHF. CDR3 bases: TGCAGTGCTAGAGATCCAGGGACCCAGCCCCAGCATTTT.

As concerns this clonotype: An end of the junction does not agree with germline; a read error may underlie this. The chain carries TRBV2 and TRBJ2-7; 8 bases match TRBD1. The CDR3 contains 14 residues. Per germline, CDR1 SNHLY and CDR2 FYNNEI. The CDR3 region is CARSPRTGRGEQYF. DNA for the CDR3: TGTGCCCGCAGTCCCAGGACAGGGCGCGGGGAGCAGTACTTC.